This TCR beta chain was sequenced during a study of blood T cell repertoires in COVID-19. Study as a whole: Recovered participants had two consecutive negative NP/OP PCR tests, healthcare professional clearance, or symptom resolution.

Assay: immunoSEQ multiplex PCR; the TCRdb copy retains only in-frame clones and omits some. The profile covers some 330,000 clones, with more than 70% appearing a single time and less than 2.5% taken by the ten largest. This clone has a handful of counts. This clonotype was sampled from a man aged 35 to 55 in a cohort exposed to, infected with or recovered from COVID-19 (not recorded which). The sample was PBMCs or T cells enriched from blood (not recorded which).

CDR3 sequence reads: CATSRDQGAGNTIYF. CDR3 in DNA: TGTGCCACCAGCAGAGATCAAGGGGCTGGAAACACCATATATTTT. The chain is built from TRBV15 and TRBJ1-3; possible D gene TRBD1, 5 bases. Germline loops: CDR1 LNHNV, CDR2 YYDKDF (reference sequence). V shed 0 bases and J shed 2 bases, with 8 bases lying between them. The CDR3 runs 15 residues.